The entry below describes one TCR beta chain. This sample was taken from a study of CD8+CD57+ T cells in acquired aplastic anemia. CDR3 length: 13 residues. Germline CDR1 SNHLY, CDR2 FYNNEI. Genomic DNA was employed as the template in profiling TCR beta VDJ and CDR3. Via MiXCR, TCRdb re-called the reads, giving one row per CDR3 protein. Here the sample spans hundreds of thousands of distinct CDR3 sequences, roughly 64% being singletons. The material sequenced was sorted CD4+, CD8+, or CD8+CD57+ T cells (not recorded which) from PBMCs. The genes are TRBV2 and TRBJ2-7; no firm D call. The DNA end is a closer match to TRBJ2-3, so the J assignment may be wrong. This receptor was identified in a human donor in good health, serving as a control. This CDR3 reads CASSLNGTYTQYF. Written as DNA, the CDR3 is TGTGCCAGCAGCTTGAACGGTACTTATACGCAGTATTTT.